A selection of T cell receptor beta chains follows, all from one sample in a study of cytomegalovirus exposure and HLA in healthy donors. Sequenced by immunoSEQ multiplex PCR; TCRdb stores in-frame clones only, minus some. The table includes 100,000 to 150,000 clones, 75% to 85% detected once. Material: PBMCs. The receptors stem from a woman aged 40 to 50 in good health and CMV-seronegative. Both conserved end residues are part of each CDR3. D genes are given only for firm matches. Part of the rows lack a size; the others show once, few, many or a class for expanded clones.

DNA: TGTGCCAGCAGCTCACAGGGCTACGAGCAGTACTTC
CDR3: CASSSQGYEQYF
V: TRBV7-8
size: NA
J: TRBJ2-7
D: NA

DNA: TGCGCCAGCAGCCAAGATGCAGGGAACTATGGCTACACCTTC
CDR3: CASSQDAGNYGYTF
V: TRBV4-1
size: NA
J: TRBJ1-2
D: NA

DNA: TGTGCCAGCAGTTACAGGGTCGGCTACACCTTC
CDR3: CASSYRVGYTF
V: TRBV5-6
size: NA
J: TRBJ1-2
D: NA

DNA: TGTGCCAGCAGCTTGTGGGACAGGGACACAGATACGCAGTATTTT
CDR3: CASSLWDRDTDTQYF
V: TRBV5-6
size: NA
J: TRBJ2-3
D: TRBD1

DNA: TGCGCCAGCAGCCAAGAGTACTACGGCCAAGCCTACGAGCAGTACTTC
CDR3: CASSQEYYGQAYEQYF
V: TRBV4-3
size: NA
J: TRBJ2-7
D: NA

DNA: TGTGCCAGCAGCCAAGATCAGGGACTCGGAGAGACCCAGTACTTC
CDR3: CASSQDQGLGETQYF
V: TRBV4-2
size: NA
J: TRBJ2-5
D: NA

DNA: TGTGCCAGCAGTCTCCAACTAGCGACAGGAGATACGCAGTATTTT
CDR3: CASSLQLATGDTQYF
V: TRBV27
size: NA
J: TRBJ2-3
D: NA

DNA: TGTGCCAGCCGCTTGGCCGGGACAGGGGGCTGGAATGAAAAACTGTTTTTT
CDR3: CASRLAGTGGWNEKLFF
V: TRBV5-6
size: NA
J: TRBJ1-4
D: TRBD1

DNA: TGTGCCATCAGTGAGTCGGCGGGGGACGGGAATGAAAAACTGTTTTTT
CDR3: CAISESAGDGNEKLFF
V: TRBV10-3
size: NA
J: TRBJ1-4
D: NA

DNA: TGTGCCAGCAGTGAATGGAGACAGGAGAACACCGGGGAGCTGTTTTTT
CDR3: CASSEWRQENTGELFF
V: TRBV25-1
size: NA
J: TRBJ2-2
D: NA

DNA: TGCGCCAGCAGCCAAGAGGGGGTTAGCGGGAGCGCAGATACGCAGTATTTT
CDR3: CASSQEGVSGSADTQYF
V: TRBV4-3
size: NA
J: TRBJ2-3
D: TRBD2

DNA: TGTGCCAGCAGCCGGACATGGAACACTGAAGCTTTCTTT
CDR3: CASSRTWNTEAFF
V: TRBV11-3
size: NA
J: TRBJ1-1
D: NA

DNA: TGCGCCAGCAGCCCCCTTAAAAATAGCGGGAGGGGCGATGAGCAGTTCTTC
CDR3: CASSPLKNSGRGDEQFF
V: TRBV4-1
size: NA
J: TRBJ2-1
D: TRBD2

DNA: TGCGCCAGCAGCCAAGGCTTCCTAGCGGGAGGGCGAAATGAGCAGTTCTTC
CDR3: CASSQGFLAGGRNEQFF
V: TRBV4-3
size: NA
J: TRBJ2-1
D: TRBD2

DNA: TGTGCCAGCACTAACTCTGGGGCCAACGTCCTGACTTTC
CDR3: CASTNSGANVLTF
V: TRBV6-6
size: once
J: TRBJ2-6
D: NA

DNA: TGCGCCAGCAGCTTGGTTCCTAGCGGGGTTTCCTACAATGAGCAGTTCTTC
CDR3: CASSLVPSGVSYNEQFF
V: TRBV5-1
size: NA
J: TRBJ2-1
D: TRBD2

DNA: TGCAGCTACCGACTAGCGGAAGACTACGAGCAGTACTTC
CDR3: CSYRLAEDYEQYF
V: TRBV29-1
size: NA
J: TRBJ2-7
D: TRBD2

DNA: TGTGCCAGCAGTTTCACCATCGGGGGGATTGACACTGAAGCTTTCTTT
CDR3: CASSFTIGGIDTEAFF
V: TRBV6-6
size: NA
J: TRBJ1-1
D: NA

DNA: TGTGCCAGCAGTCGGACTAGCGGGGGCCCCTTCACAGATACGCAGTATTTT
CDR3: CASSRTSGGPFTDTQYF
V: TRBV7-9
size: NA
J: TRBJ2-3
D: TRBD2

DNA: TGTGCCAGCAGCCTCCTTCAGGCCCACGAGCAGTACTTC
CDR3: CASSLLQAHEQYF
V: TRBV6-5
size: NA
J: TRBJ2-7
D: NA

DNA: TGTGCCAGCAGCCGAGATCAGGGTGGGGATACGCAGTATTTT
CDR3: CASSRDQGGDTQYF
V: TRBV7-2
size: once
J: TRBJ2-3
D: NA

DNA: TGTGCCAGCAGTTACTCGGGAGCGGGCGCCGGGGAGCTGTTTTTT
CDR3: CASSYSGAGAGELFF
V: TRBV6-6
size: NA
J: TRBJ2-2
D: NA

DNA: TGTGCCAGCAGTTTAAGGGGGGACAGGGGCACAGATACGCAGTATTTT
CDR3: CASSLRGDRGTDTQYF
V: TRBV27
size: NA
J: TRBJ2-3
D: TRBD1

DNA: TGTGCCAGCAGTTACGAGACAGGGGCCTACGAGCAGTACTTC
CDR3: CASSYETGAYEQYF
V: TRBV6-5
size: NA
J: TRBJ2-7
D: TRBD1

DNA: TGTGCCAGCCGGGACAGCTCCTACGAGCAGTACTTC
CDR3: CASRDSSYEQYF
V: TRBV11-2
size: once
J: TRBJ2-7
D: TRBD1

DNA: TGTGCCAGCAGCCAAAGACTAGCGGGGGGTGATCAGTACTTC
CDR3: CASSQRLAGGDQYF
V: TRBV6-1
size: NA
J: TRBJ2-7
D: TRBD2

DNA: TGTGCCAGCAGTTTACAGGGCCGAGATGGCTACACCTTC
CDR3: CASSLQGRDGYTF
V: TRBV6-5
size: NA
J: TRBJ1-2
D: NA

DNA: TGTGCCAGCAGCCTAGTCAGGGTTGGAAACACCATATATTTT
CDR3: CASSLVRVGNTIYF
V: TRBV6-6
size: few
J: TRBJ1-3
D: NA

DNA: TGTGCCAGCAGTTACGGCGGACAGGGGGGGTACGAGCAGTACTTC
CDR3: CASSYGGQGGYEQYF
V: TRBV6-5
size: NA
J: TRBJ2-7
D: TRBD1

DNA: TGTGCCAGCAGCTTAGGTCCAGGGGTGGACACTGAAGCTTTCTTT
CDR3: CASSLGPGVDTEAFF
V: TRBV7-2
size: NA
J: TRBJ1-1
D: NA

DNA: TGTGCCAGCAGGCTACCGGGGGATTGGACCGGGGAGCTGTTTTTT
CDR3: CASRLPGDWTGELFF
V: TRBV7-9
size: few
J: TRBJ2-2
D: NA

DNA: TGTGCCAGCAGCTTCCATCCGGGACAAAGTTTCACCGGGGAGCTGTTTTTT
CDR3: CASSFHPGQSFTGELFF
V: TRBV13
size: once
J: TRBJ2-2
D: NA

DNA: TGTGCCAGCAGCCCCCGGGGTGAAAGGAATCAGCCCCAGCATTTT
CDR3: CASSPRGERNQPQHF
V: TRBV9
size: NA
J: TRBJ1-5
D: NA

DNA: TGTGCCAGCAGCCAAGCTAGCGGGAGTGGAGAGCAGTACTTC
CDR3: CASSQASGSGEQYF
V: TRBV4-2
size: NA
J: TRBJ2-7
D: TRBD2

DNA: TGTGCCAGCAGTCCTTCCGGACAGGGGGCTTACAATTCACCCCTCCACTTT
CDR3: CASSPSGQGAYNSPLHF
V: TRBV7-2
size: NA
J: TRBJ1-6
D: TRBD1

DNA: TGTGCCAGCAGCTCACCGGGTCTTTACTACGAGCAGTACTTC
CDR3: CASSSPGLYYEQYF
V: TRBV7-9
size: NA
J: TRBJ2-7
D: NA